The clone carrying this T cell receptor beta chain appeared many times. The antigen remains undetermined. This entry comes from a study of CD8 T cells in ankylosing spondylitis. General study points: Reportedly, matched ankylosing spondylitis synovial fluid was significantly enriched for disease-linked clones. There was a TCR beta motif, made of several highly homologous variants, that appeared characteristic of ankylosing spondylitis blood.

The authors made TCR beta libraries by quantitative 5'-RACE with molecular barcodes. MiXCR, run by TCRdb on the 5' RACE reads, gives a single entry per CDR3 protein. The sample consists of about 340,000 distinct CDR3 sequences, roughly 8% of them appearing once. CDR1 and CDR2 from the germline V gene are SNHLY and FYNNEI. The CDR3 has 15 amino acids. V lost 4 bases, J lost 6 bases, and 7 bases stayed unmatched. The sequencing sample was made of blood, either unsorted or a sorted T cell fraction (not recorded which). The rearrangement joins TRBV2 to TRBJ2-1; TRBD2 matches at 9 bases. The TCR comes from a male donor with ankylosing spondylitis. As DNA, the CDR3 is TGTGCCAGCAGTGCCCCAGCGGGAGGAGGCAATGAGCAGTTCTTC. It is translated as CASSAPAGGGNEQFF.